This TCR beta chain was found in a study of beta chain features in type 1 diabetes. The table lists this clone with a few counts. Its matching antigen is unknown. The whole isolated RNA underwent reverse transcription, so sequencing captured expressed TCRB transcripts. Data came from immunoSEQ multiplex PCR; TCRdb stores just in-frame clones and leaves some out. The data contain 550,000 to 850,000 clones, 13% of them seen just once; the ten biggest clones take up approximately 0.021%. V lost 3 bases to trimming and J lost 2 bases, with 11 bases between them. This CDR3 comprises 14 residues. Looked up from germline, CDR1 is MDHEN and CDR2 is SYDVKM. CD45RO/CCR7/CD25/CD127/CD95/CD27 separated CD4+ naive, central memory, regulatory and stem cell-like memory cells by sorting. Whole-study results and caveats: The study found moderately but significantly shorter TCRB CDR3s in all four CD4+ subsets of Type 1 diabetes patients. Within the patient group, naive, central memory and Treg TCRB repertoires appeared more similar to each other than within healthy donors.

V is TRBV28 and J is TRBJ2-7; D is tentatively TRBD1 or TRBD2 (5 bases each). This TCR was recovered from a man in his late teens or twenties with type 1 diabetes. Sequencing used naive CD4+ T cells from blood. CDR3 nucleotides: TGTGCCAGCAGTTTGCGAGGGACCACCTACGAGCAGTACTTC. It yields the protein CASSLRGTTYEQYF.